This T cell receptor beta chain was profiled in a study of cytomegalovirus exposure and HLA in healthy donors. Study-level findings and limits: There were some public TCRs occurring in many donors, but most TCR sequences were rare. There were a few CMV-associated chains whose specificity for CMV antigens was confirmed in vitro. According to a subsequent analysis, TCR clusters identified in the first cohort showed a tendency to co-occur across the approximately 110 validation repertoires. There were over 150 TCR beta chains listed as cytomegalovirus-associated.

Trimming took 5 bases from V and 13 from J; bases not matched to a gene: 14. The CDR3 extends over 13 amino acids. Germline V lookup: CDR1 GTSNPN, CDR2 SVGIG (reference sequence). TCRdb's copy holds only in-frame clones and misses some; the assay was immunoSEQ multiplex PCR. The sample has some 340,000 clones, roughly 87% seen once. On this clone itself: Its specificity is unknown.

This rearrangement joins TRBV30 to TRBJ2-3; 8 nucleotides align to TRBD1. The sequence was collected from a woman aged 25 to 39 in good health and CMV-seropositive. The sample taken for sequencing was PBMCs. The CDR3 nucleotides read TGTGCCTGGGGCAGAACCGGACAGGGTAAAGAGTATTTT. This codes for CAWGRTGQGKEYF.